The 5 T cell receptor beta chains below all came from one sample that was sequenced in a study of blood T cell repertoires in COVID-19. Produced via immunoSEQ multiplex PCR; TCRdb's table is partial and in-frame only. Of over 100,000 clones in the sample, roughly 91% are singletons; the top ten hold around 4.5%. The sample was peripheral blood. The receptors come from a man between 60 and 70 years old with COVID-19, enrolled during active disease.

The chain uses TRBV2 and TRBJ2-3; 7 nucleotides match TRBD1. J lost 0 bases, V lost 7 bases, and 16 bases had no gene match. This CDR3 spans 18 amino acids. Germline V CDR1 and CDR2: SNHLY, FYNNEI. Here the CDR3 reads CASKKDRESPTSTDTQYF. The CDR3 DNA reads TGTGCCAGCAAAAAAGACAGGGAGTCCCCGACTAGCACAGATACGCAGTATTTT.

This clone has just a few counts. This rearrangement joins TRBV27 to TRBJ1-2; 7 bases align to TRBD1. Germline CDR1 reads MNHEY; CDR2 reads SMNVEV (reference sequence). V was pared by 5 bases and J by 10 bases, with 13 bases of the junction left unmatched. The CDR3 extends over 14 amino acids. The CDR3 DNA reads TGTGCCAGCAGTCAGGACGGGACAGCATATCTCTACACCTTC. This sequence encodes CASSQDGTAYLYTF.

The rearrangement uses TRBV15 and TRBJ2-3; 11 nucleotides match TRBD1. This CDR3 contains 16 residues. Germline-derived CDR1 and CDR2 are LNHNV and YYDKDF (reference sequence). J was trimmed by 4 bases and V by 2 bases; bases with no gene match: 5. The CDR3, as DNA: TGTGCCACCAGCAGACCAGGACAGGGGGCAGCAGATACGCAGTATTTT. This sequence encodes CATSRPGQGAADTQYF.

J is TRBJ2-6 and V is TRBV19; 7 bases line up with TRBD2. The V gene end was trimmed by 5 bases and the J gene end by 4 bases; junction bases not matched to a gene: 5. The CDR3 loop spans 15 amino acids. Germline CDR1 reads LNHDA; CDR2 reads SQIVND (reference sequence). The CDR3, as DNA: TGTGCCAGTAGTTGGGGACTACCGGGGGCCAACGTCCTGACTTTC. It codes for CASSWGLPGANVLTF.

This clone showed up just once. The V and J genes are TRBV7-2 and TRBJ1-5; tentative D call: TRBD1 (5 bases). Germline CDR1 reads SGHTA; CDR2 reads FQGNSA. This CDR3 spans 16 amino acids. Trimming removed 5 bases at V and 3 bases at J, with 17 bases between. CDR3 nucleotide sequence: TGTGCCAGCAGCATCGACGGGGGGGGTACCAATCAGCCCCAGCATTTT. Translation gives CASSIDGGGTNQPQHF.